This T cell receptor beta chain originates from a study of CD8+ T cells in alopecia areata. Points from the study as a whole: Tofacitinib significantly decreased scalp clonality and expanded CD8+ clones among top 100.

Treatment in this sample: oral pan-JAK inhibitor, 5-10 mg twice daily. PBMCs were stained for CD3, CD4 and CD8, and CD4+ and CD8+ T cells were sorted. Reverse transcribed after extraction, RNA yielded cDNA as the sequencing template. TCRdb keeps only in-frame clones here, not all; method: immunoSEQ multiplex PCR. The table records about 64,000 clones, 35% to 55% of them present only once. The V end was cut by 6 bases, the J end by 7 bases, with 8 bases between. Germline lookup yields CDR1 SQVTM and CDR2 ANQGSEA. The CDR3 runs 10 residues. This clone was counted only a few times. Its target is not known.

The chain couples TRBV29-1 to TRBJ2-3; D unclear. The TCR was taken from a human donor with alopecia areata. The sequences come from CD8+ T cells sorted from blood, collected at approximately week 39, from a patient treated with tofacitinib. The CDR3 DNA reads as TGCAGCGTAGATGAATATACGCAGTATTTT. Residues: CSVDEYTQYF.